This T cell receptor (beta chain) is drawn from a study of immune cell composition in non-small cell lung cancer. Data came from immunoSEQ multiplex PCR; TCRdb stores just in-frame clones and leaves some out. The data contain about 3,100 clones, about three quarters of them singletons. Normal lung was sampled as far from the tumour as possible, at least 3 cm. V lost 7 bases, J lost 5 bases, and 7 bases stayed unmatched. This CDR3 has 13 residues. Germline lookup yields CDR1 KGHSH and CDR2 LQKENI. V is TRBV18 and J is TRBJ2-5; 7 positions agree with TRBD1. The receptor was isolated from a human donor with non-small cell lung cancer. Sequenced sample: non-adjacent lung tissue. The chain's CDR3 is CASFQGGGETQYF. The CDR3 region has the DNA TGTGCCAGCTTCCAAGGGGGCGGTGAGACCCAGTACTTC.